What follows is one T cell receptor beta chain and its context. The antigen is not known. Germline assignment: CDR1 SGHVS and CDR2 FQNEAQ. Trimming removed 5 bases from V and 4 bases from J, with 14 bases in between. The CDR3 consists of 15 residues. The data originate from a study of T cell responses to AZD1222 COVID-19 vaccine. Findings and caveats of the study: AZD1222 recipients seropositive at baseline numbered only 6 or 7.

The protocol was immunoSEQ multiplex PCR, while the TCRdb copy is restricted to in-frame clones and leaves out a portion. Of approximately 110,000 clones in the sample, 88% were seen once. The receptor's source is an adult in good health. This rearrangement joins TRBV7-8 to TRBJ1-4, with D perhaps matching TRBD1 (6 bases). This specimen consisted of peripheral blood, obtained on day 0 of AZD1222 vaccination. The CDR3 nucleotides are TGTGCCAGCAGCCCCCGGACAGTAATTAATGAAAAACTGTTTTTT. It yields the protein CASSPRTVINEKLFF. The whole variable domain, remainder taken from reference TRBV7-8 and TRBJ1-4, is GAGVSQSPRYKVAKRGQDVALRCDPISGHVSLFWYQQALGQGPEFLTYFQNEAQLDKSGLPSDRFFAERPEGSVSTLKIQRTQQEDSAVYLCASSPRTVINEKLFFGSGTQLSVL.